This T cell receptor (beta chain) was found in a study of cytomegalovirus exposure and HLA in healthy donors. Across the whole study: Earlier, 150 million to 200 million T cells were analyzed, and 90 million to 120 million unique TCR beta sequences were found among them.

General study points: Excluded were some V segments that proved indistinguishable, including TRBV6-2 and TRBV6-3. Productive rates of about 90% or about 30% were seen for most TCR beta V segments in an earlier analysis.

PCR employed 60 Vbeta and 13 Jbeta primers. TCRdb's table, derived via immunoSEQ multiplex PCR, lists solely in-frame clones and lacks some. The data include 74,000 or so clones; the top ten clones carry over 1.2%. The CDR3 covers 22 residues. V lost 1 base, J lost 3 bases, and 22 bases stayed unmatched. The V gene's germline CDR1 is SGDLS and CDR2 YYNGEE. Note on this clone: Its antigen is not identified.

The TCR originated in a woman aged 55-70 years in good health and CMV-seronegative. The sample taken for sequencing was PBMCs. This chain links TRBV9 with TRBJ2-3, with 11 bases aligning to TRBD2. The CDR3 coding sequence is TGTGCCAGCAGCGTAACCCCGGCCAGGGGACTAGCGGATTCCAGGGGAACAGATACGCAGTATTTT. Protein sequence: CASSVTPARGLADSRGTDTQYF.